This T cell receptor beta chain originates from a study of patients and donors after allogeneic stem cell transplantation. TCRdb recomputed calls from the RT-PCR reads with MiXCR, one row per CDR3 protein. This sample has roughly 250,000 distinct CDR3 sequences; around an eighth occur once, and the top ten carry roughly 12%. This clonotype was observed a handful of times. The V and J ends lost 4 bases and 4 bases respectively, with 11 bases between them. This CDR3 is 13 amino acids long. Germline-derived CDR1 and CDR2 are SGDLS and YYNGEE. The specimen sequenced was blood, either unsorted or a sorted T cell fraction (not recorded which). The chain has TRBV9 and TRBJ2-5, with D hard to call. The receptor's source is a human donor who was either an allogeneic HSCT recipient or a stem cell or donor lymphocyte infusion donor (not recorded which). It is not recorded whose cells these are; they may come from a transplant donor. The CDR3 nucleotides read TGTGCCAGCAGCTCCACAGTGGCAGAGACCCAGTACTTC. Translation gives CASSSTVAETQYF.